The next 29 T cell receptor beta chains were all read from a single sample in a study of vaccination effects on CD4 cells after COVID-19 (dated by TCRdb to the early 2020s). Library preparation used the immunoSEQ multiplex PCR assay. Held by TCRdb, this immuneACCESS table contains in-frame sequences only and omits some clones. Under half of the omission traces to an unresolved V gene where checked; the cause of the rest is unknown. The sample data list 30,000 to 35,000 clones, and about 80% of these were observed just once. The top ten clones comprise around 26% of the sample. Antigen specificity for these receptors is unknown. In the ViraFEST assay, PBMC were stimulated with viral peptide pools, and antigen-specific CD4+ T cell clonotypes were then identified by expansion using TCR sequencing. After 10 to 11 days of culture, CD4+ T cells were isolated with the EasySep CD4+ T cell isolation kit. Negative nucleocapsid antibody results before and after vaccination confirmed that the healthy vaccine recipients had no prior SARS-CoV-2 infection.

Sequencing was performed on CD4+ T cells from PBMCs cultured with HCoV-OC43 spike peptides, taken before COVID-19 vaccination. In light of the paper, this sample's cell subset or site label describes: HCoV-OC43 spike overlapping peptide pool stimulation. The receptors derive from a human donor who received a COVID-19 vaccine.

The rearrangement links TRBV3-1 (or the pseudogene TRBV3-2) to TRBJ2-3, with TRBD2 matching 10 bases. The germline V gene has CDR1 LGHDT and CDR2 YNNKEL (reference sequence). CDR3 length: 16 amino acids. V lost 0 bases, J lost 5 bases, and 5 bases stayed unmatched. CDR3 residues: CASSQDRLAGEDTQYF. DNA for the CDR3: TGTGCCAGCAGCCAAGATCGGCTAGCGGGAGAAGATACGCAGTATTTT.

This clone was detected once. The V gene is TRBV11-2, the J gene TRBJ2-1, with 8 bases aligning to TRBD1. V lost 4 bases, J lost 2 bases, and 4 bases stayed unmatched. Germline CDR1 and CDR2: SGHAT and FQNNGV. The CDR3 extends over 15 amino acids. CDR3 loop: CASSSRTGPYNEQFF. The DNA for the CDR3 is TGTGCCAGCAGCTCCCGGACAGGGCCCTACAATGAGCAGTTCTTC.

In this sample, this clone turned up a few times. The J gene is TRBJ1-1, the V gene TRBV5-1; D is ambiguous. The CDR3 is made up of 14 amino acids. V was cut by 3 bases and J by 3 bases, with 12 bases left in between. Germline CDR1 reads SGHRS; CDR2 reads YFSETQ. The CDR3 DNA follows: TGCGCCAGCAGCTCCGCTGGAGTGGACACTGAAGCTTTCTTT. The encoded protein is CASSSAGVDTEAFF.

V and J are TRBV2 and TRBJ2-7; possibly TRBD1 for D (6 bases). The germline V gene has CDR1 SNHLY and CDR2 FYNNEI. V was trimmed by 4 bases and J by 4 bases, leaving 20 bases between them. This CDR3 comprises 16 residues. The CDR3 region is CASSARGLATGYEQYF. The CDR3 DNA sequence: TGTGCCAGCAGTGCCAGGGGTTTAGCCACGGGATACGAGCAGTACTTC.

This clone was detected a few times. The gene calls are TRBV30 and TRBJ1-1; D remains unclear. The germline V and J ends were trimmed by 2 bases and 4 bases, with 14 bases remaining between them. Germline loops: CDR1 GTSNPN, CDR2 SVGIG (reference sequence). CDR3 length: 14 residues. The CDR3 DNA sequence: TGTGCCTGGAGTACTTCGGTTGTAGGCACTGAAGCTTTCTTT. Its translation is CAWSTSVVGTEAFF.

This clone appeared a single time. The chain uses TRBV12-3 or TRBV12-4 and TRBJ1-1; weak D call: TRBD1 (5 bases). The CDR3 sequence is 11 residues long. Trimming removed 2 bases from V and 7 bases from J, with 5 bases in between. The CDR3 loop reads CASSLRGEAFF. The CDR3 DNA sequence: TGTGCCAGCAGTTTAAGGGGTGAAGCTTTCTTT.

CDR3 sequence: CASSYQGRAGYTF. In DNA form, the CDR3 reads TGTGCCAGCAGCTACCAGGGCCGGGCGGGCTACACCTTC. The rearrangement joins TRBV5-4 to TRBJ1-2, with D perhaps matching TRBD1 (5 bases). Germline V CDR1 and CDR2: SGHNT, YYREEE (reference sequence). The ends were cut back, 3 bases at V and 8 bases at J, with 14 bases in the middle. The CDR3 contains 13 residues.

The rearrangement uses TRBV27 and TRBJ2-1, with 15 nucleotides matching TRBD2. Trimming removed 5 bases from V and 6 bases from J; junction bases left unmatched: 8. This CDR3 spans 17 amino acids. The germline V gene encodes CDR1 MNHEY and CDR2 SMNVEV (reference sequence). The CDR3 DNA reads as TGTGCCAGCAGTCGGACTAGCGGGAGGGCCCTCGTCAATGAGCAGTTCTTC. This codes for CASSRTSGRALVNEQFF.

This chain links TRBV7-9 with TRBJ2-2, with 11 bases identical to TRBD1. From germline, CDR1 is SEHNR and CDR2 FQNEAQ (reference sequence). This CDR3 contains 15 residues. J was trimmed by 4 bases and V by 5 bases; bases with no gene match: 3. CDR3 in DNA: TGTGCCAGCAGCCGGGGGACAGGGGGCACCGGGGAGCTGTTTTTT. This sequence encodes CASSRGTGGTGELFF. Full variable domain (missing parts from reference TRBV7-9 and TRBJ2-2): DTGVSQNPRHKITKRGQNVTFRCDPISEHNRLYWYRQTLGQGPEFLTYFQNEAQLEKSRLLSDRFSAERPKGSFSTLEIQRTEQGDSAMYLCASSRGTGGTGELFFGEGSRLTVL.

The rearrangement joins TRBV7-2 to TRBJ1-4; 10 positions agree with TRBD1. Looked up from germline, CDR1 is SGHTA and CDR2 is FQGNSA. The CDR3 has 14 residues. With 5 bases clipped from V and 7 bases from J, the junction kept 4 bases outside the gene matches. The CDR3 loop is CASSPDRGLEKLFF. CDR3 nucleotides: TGTGCCAGCAGCCCCGACAGGGGGCTTGAAAAACTGTTTTTT.

V and J are TRBV6-4 and TRBJ1-6; no firm D call. Germline V CDR1 and CDR2: MRHNA, SNTAGT. The CDR3 loop spans 15 amino acids. V lost 3 bases to trimming and J lost 5 bases, with 11 bases between them. The CDR3 DNA is TGTGCCAGCAGTGAATCGGCCGTTGATAATTCACCCCTCCACTTT. Its translation: CASSESAVDNSPLHF.

The chain recombines TRBV6-2 or TRBV6-3 with TRBJ2-5; 9 bases match TRBD2. Germline V gives CDR1 MNHEY, CDR2 SVGEGT. The CDR3 is made up of 18 amino acids. Trimming took 2 bases from V and 5 from J; bases not matched to a gene: 15. The CDR3 sequence: CASSYLGVSGGVWETQYF. The CDR3 DNA reads as TGTGCCAGCAGTTACCTCGGTGTTAGCGGGGGAGTATGGGAGACCCAGTACTTC.

The CDR3 loop reads CATSFRLVWNEQFF. The CDR3 DNA reads TGTGCCACCAGTTTTCGGCTAGTGTGGAATGAGCAGTTCTTC. This sequence joins TRBV15 and TRBJ2-1; D uncertain. Trimming cost V 6 bases and J 7 bases, with 16 bases left between them. Germline loops: CDR1 LNHNV, CDR2 YYDKDF (reference sequence). There are 14 residues in the CDR3. Filled out from reference TRBV15 and TRBJ2-1, the complete variable domain reads DAMVIQNPRYQVTQFGKPVTLSCSQTLNHNVMYWYQQKSSQAPKLLFHYYDKDFNNEADTPDNFQSRRPNTSFCFLDIRSPGLGDTAMYLCATSFRLVWNEQFFGPGTRLTVL.

The rearrangement joins TRBV25-1 to TRBJ2-7, with TRBD2 matching over 15 bases. The CDR3 runs to 17 residues. J lost 6 bases, V lost 5 bases, and 11 bases had no gene match. Germline-derived CDR1 and CDR2 are MGHDK and SYGVNS. The CDR3 loop is CASSHGLAGGPKSEQYF. The CDR3 bases are TGTGCCAGCAGTCACGGACTAGCGGGAGGGCCTAAGTCCGAGCAGTACTTC.

This chain joins TRBV25-1 and TRBJ2-1; 10 bases fit TRBD1. Germline V CDR1 and CDR2: MGHDK, SYGVNS. The CDR3 extends over 16 amino acids. J was trimmed by 0 bases and V by 4 bases; bases with no gene match: 3. The CDR3 loop is CASSVRDRGSYNEQFF. The CDR3 coding sequence is TGTGCCAGCAGTGTCCGGGACAGGGGCTCCTACAATGAGCAGTTCTTC. The variable domain in full, completed from reference TRBV25-1 and TRBJ2-1, reads EADIYQTPRYLVIGTGKKITLECSQTMGHDKMYWYQQDPGMELHLIHYSYGVNSTEKGDLSSESTVSRIRTEHFPLTLESARPSHTSQYLCASSVRDRGSYNEQFFGPGTRLTVL.

The J gene is TRBJ1-2, the V gene TRBV18; D not resolved. Per germline, CDR1 KGHSH and CDR2 LQKENI. The CDR3 consists of 14 residues. V was pared by 2 bases and J by 5 bases, with 12 bases between. The CDR3 DNA follows: TGTGCCAGCTCACCAAGTCGGCCGGGGTATGGCTACACCTTC. It yields the protein CASSPSRPGYGYTF.

The J gene is TRBJ1-1, the V gene TRBV18, with D tentatively TRBD1 (6 bases). Germline CDR1 is KGHSH and CDR2 is LQKENI. The CDR3 covers 15 residues. V was pared by 5 bases and J by 0 bases, with 13 bases between. CDR3 sequence: CASSIQGQVNTEAFF. CDR3 nucleotides: TGTGCCAGCTCAATACAGGGACAAGTGAACACTGAAGCTTTCTTT.

The V call is TRBV7-3, the J call TRBJ1-1; TRBD1 matches at 7 bases. From germline, CDR1 is SGHTA and CDR2 FQGTGA. The trim removed 2 bases at V and 1 base at J, leaving 1 base unmatched. This CDR3 spans 14 amino acids. The CDR3 reads CASSLGTENTEAFF. CDR3 nucleotides: TGTGCCAGCAGCTTAGGGACAGAGAACACTGAAGCTTTCTTT.

This chain connects TRBV15 to TRBJ1-4, with D possibly matching TRBD1 (5 bases). V was shortened by 5 bases and J by 0 bases, with 13 bases between the two germline ends. This CDR3 has 16 amino acids. Per the germline V gene, CDR1 is LNHNV and CDR2 is YYDKDF (reference sequence). This chain's CDR3 is CATSPGTYATNEKLFF. The CDR3 nucleotides are TGTGCCACCAGCCCAGGGACCTATGCAACTAATGAAAAACTGTTTTTT.

The chain is built from TRBV6-5 and TRBJ1-3, with 12 bases identical to TRBD1. The CDR3 runs 14 residues. V shed 10 bases and J 3 bases; nucleotides not matched to a gene: 4. Germline V gene lookup returns CDR1 MNHEY and CDR2 SVGAGI. This chain's CDR3 is CATGTGGVGNTIYF. The CDR3 DNA follows: TGTGCCACCGGGACAGGGGGCGTTGGAAACACCATATATTTT.

V and J are TRBV5-6 and TRBJ1-4; TRBD1 is a possible D gene (5 bases). The CDR3 is made up of 14 amino acids. Germline lookup yields CDR1 SGHDT and CDR2 YYEEEE. Between the trimmed V and J ends, which lost 2 bases and 7 bases, there was a span of 12 bases. CDR3 bases: TGTGCCAGCAGCTTAGGCAGGGAGGTTGAAAAACTGTTTTTT. Translating it yields CASSLGREVEKLFF.

The genes are TRBV28 and TRBJ2-2, with TRBD2 matching 13 bases. The junction had 4 bases not matched to a gene; V was cut back by 6 bases and J by 0 bases. The germline CDR1 and CDR2 sequences are MDHEN and SYDVKM. This CDR3 spans 17 amino acids. CDR3 residues: CASSLLAGGANTGELFF. The CDR3 region has the DNA TGTGCCAGCAGCCTACTAGCGGGAGGGGCGAACACCGGGGAGCTGTTTTTT.

The chain combines TRBV5-1 with TRBJ1-1; 8 nucleotides match TRBD1. The CDR3 totals 15 residues. V dropped 4 bases and J dropped 4; count of bases not matched to a gene: 9. Germline CDR1 and CDR2: SGHRS and YFSETQ. CDR3 loop: CASSPKTGEGTEAFF. Here the CDR3 DNA reads TGCGCCAGCAGCCCAAAGACAGGGGAGGGCACTGAAGCTTTCTTT.

This clone was found a few times. The chain recombines TRBV7-2 with TRBJ2-1, with a weak D call TRBD2 (5 bases). Trimming shortened V by 1 base and J by 5 bases, and 12 bases separated the two germline ends. The V gene's germline CDR1 is SGHTA and CDR2 FQGNSA. This CDR3 contains 15 residues. CDR3: CASSLEGKRNNEQFF. The CDR3 coding sequence is TGTGCCAGCAGCTTAGAGGGTAAGCGGAACAATGAGCAGTTCTTC.

This sequence joins TRBV4-1 and TRBJ2-3; possibly TRBD2 for D (5 bases). This CDR3 contains 15 residues. Germline V gene sequence: CDR1 MGHRA, CDR2 YSYEKL. Trimming cost V 2 bases and J 1 base, with 10 bases left between them. In nucleotides, the CDR3 is TGCGCCAGCAGCCAAATCGGACTCCGCACAGATACGCAGTATTTT. This translates into CASSQIGLRTDTQYF.

The chain carries TRBV18 and TRBJ1-1, with 7 bases fitting TRBD1. CDR3 length: 14 amino acids. Germline V gene data show CDR1 as KGHSH and CDR2 as LQKENI. The ends lost 5 bases at V and 11 bases at J; junction bases unmatched: 14. The CDR3 region has the DNA TGTGCCAGCTCAGCGACAGGGACGACGCCGGAGGCTTTCTTT. It is translated as CASSATGTTPEAFF.

This chain connects TRBV3-1 (or the pseudogene TRBV3-2) to TRBJ1-2, with 7 bases fitting TRBD1. The CDR3 consists of 20 residues. Trimming cost V 0 bases and J 5 bases; bases outside gene matches: 21. The germline gives CDR1 LGHDT, CDR2 YNNKEL (reference sequence). The CDR3 nucleotides read TGTGCCAGCAGCCAAGAGTTTGTATGGGCCTCCGGGACAGCTCTTTATGGCTACACCTTC. It codes for CASSQEFVWASGTALYGYTF.

The rearrangement uses TRBV4-3 and TRBJ2-1; tentative D call: TRBD2 (6 bases). The CDR3 extends over 17 amino acids. The V end lost 1 base, the J end lost 4 bases, and 17 bases lay between the germline ends. Per the germline V gene, CDR1 is LGHNA and CDR2 is YSLEER. The chain's CDR3 is CASSQGSVGGFYNEQFF. The CDR3 DNA is TGCGCCAGCAGCCAAGGATCGGTGGGGGGATTTTACAATGAGCAGTTCTTC.

The chain has TRBV6-5 and TRBJ2-7, with a possible D match to TRBD2 (7 bases). This CDR3 comprises 13 residues. The V end lost 8 bases, the J end lost 3 bases, and 14 bases lay between the germline ends. CDR1 is MNHEY and CDR2 is SVGAGI in the germline V gene. CDR3 region: CASRGDTFYEQYF. In DNA, the CDR3 is TGTGCCAGCCGGGGGGACACCTTCTACGAGCAGTACTTC.